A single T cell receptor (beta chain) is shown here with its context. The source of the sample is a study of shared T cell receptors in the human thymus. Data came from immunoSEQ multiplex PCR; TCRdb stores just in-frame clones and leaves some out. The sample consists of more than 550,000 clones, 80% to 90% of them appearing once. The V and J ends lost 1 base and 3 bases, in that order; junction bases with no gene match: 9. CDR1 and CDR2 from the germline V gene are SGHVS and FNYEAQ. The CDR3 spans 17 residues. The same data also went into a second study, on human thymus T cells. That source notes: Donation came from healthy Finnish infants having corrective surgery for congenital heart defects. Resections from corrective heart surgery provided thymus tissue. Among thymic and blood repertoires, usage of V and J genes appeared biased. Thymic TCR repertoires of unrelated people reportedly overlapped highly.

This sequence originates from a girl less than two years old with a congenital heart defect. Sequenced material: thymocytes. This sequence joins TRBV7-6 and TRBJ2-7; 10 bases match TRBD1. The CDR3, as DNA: TGTGCCAGCAGCTTAGAAGGTTTTCGGGACAGGGGCTACGAGCAGTACTTC. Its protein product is CASSLEGFRDRGYEQYF.